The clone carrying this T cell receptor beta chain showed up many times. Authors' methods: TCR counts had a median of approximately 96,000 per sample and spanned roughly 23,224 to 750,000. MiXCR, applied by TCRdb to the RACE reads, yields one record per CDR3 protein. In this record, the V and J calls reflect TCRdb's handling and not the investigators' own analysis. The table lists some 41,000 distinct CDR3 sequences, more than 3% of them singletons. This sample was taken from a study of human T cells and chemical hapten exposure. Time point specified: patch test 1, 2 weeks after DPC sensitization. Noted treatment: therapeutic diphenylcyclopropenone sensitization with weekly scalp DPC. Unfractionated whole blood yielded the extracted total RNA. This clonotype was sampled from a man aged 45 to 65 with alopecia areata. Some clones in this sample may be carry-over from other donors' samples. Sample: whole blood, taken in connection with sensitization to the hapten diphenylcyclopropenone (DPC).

The CDR3 spells CASSQDGNSNQPQHF. As DNA, the CDR3 is TGTGCCAGCAGCCAAGATGGGAATAGCAATCAGCCCCAGCATTTT. This sequence joins TRBV3-1 and TRBJ1-5; D remains ambiguous. V lost 0 bases and J lost 0, with 6 bases in between. Per germline, CDR1 LGHDT and CDR2 YNNKEL (reference sequence). There are 15 residues in the CDR3. Together with reference TRBV3-1 and TRBJ1-5, the CDR3 gives the full variable domain: DTAVSQTPKYLVTQMGNDKSIKCEQNLGHDTMYWYKQDSKKFLKIMFSYNNKELIINETVPNRFSPKSPDKAHLNLHINSLELGDSAVYFCASSQDGNSNQPQHFGDGTRLSIL.